This is a list of T cell receptor beta chains from one sample in a study of blood T cell repertoires in COVID-19. The table came from immunoSEQ multiplex PCR; TCRdb's copy has only in-frame clones and leaves some out. Among about 380,000 clones listed, roughly 85% were seen once. Sequencing was carried out using peripheral blood. The source of these receptors is a woman younger than 30 with acute or convalescent COVID-19. CDR3s include the opening cysteine and the closing phenylalanine or tryptophan. The order of the fields is V gene, clone size, J gene, D gene, CDR3 protein, CDR3 DNA. The D gene is left open where the match is weak. A clone size is listed for some rows: how often the clone was seen (once, few, many), or a class if it is expanded.

V: TRBV28; size: -; J: TRBJ1-2; D: -; CDR3: CASSLSRVGYTF; DNA: TGTGCCAGCAGTTTAAGCAGGGTCGGCTACACCTTC
V: TRBV19; size: -; J: TRBJ1-2; D: -; CDR3: CASSQGPYGYTF; DNA: TGTGCCAGTAGCCAGGGCCCCTATGGCTACACCTTC
V: TRBV14; size: -; J: TRBJ2-5; D: TRBD1; CDR3: CASSQGNRGQETQYF; DNA: TGTGCCAGCAGCCAAGGAAACAGGGGCCAAGAGACCCAGTACTTC
V: TRBV2; size: -; J: TRBJ2-7; D: TRBD2; CDR3: CASSFTPGLAYEQYF; DNA: TGTGCCAGCAGTTTTACCCCGGGACTAGCCTACGAGCAGTACTTC
V: TRBV28; size: -; J: TRBJ2-7; D: TRBD2; CDR3: CASTSPGSGEHYEQYF; DNA: TGTGCCAGCACCTCCCCTGGTAGCGGGGAGCACTACGAGCAGTACTTC
V: TRBV6-6; size: many; J: TRBJ1-5; D: TRBD1; CDR3: CASSLDRDPSNQPQHF; DNA: TGTGCCAGCAGCCTCGACAGGGACCCGAGCAATCAGCCCCAGCATTTT
V: TRBV15; size: -; J: TRBJ2-1; D: TRBD1; CDR3: CATSSQGEGEVLNEQFF; DNA: TGTGCCACCAGCTCCCAGGGGGAAGGTGAGGTATTGAATGAGCAGTTCTTC
V: TRBV5-1; size: -; J: TRBJ2-3; D: -; CDR3: CASSVGTSSSDTQYF; DNA: TGCGCCAGCAGCGTTGGGACATCCTCCTCAGATACGCAGTATTTT
V: TRBV6-5; size: once; J: TRBJ2-1; D: TRBD2; CDR3: CASGVAGGSYNEQFF; DNA: TGTGCCAGCGGGGTAGCGGGGGGCTCCTACAATGAGCAGTTCTTC
V: TRBV2; size: -; J: TRBJ1-1; D: -; CDR3: CASKKRGLSLETEAFF; DNA: TGTGCCAGCAAGAAAAGGGGATTAAGCCTGGAAACTGAAGCTTTCTTT
V: TRBV13; size: -; J: TRBJ2-5; D: TRBD2; CDR3: CASSPTGTSGQTQETQYF; DNA: TGTGCCAGCAGCCCTACCGGGACTAGCGGACAAACACAAGAGACCCAGTACTTC
V: TRBV2; size: few; J: TRBJ2-7; D: -; CDR3: CAGDQGGEQYF; DNA: TGTGCCGGAGATCAGGGCGGTGAGCAGTACTTC
V: TRBV10-3; size: -; J: TRBJ2-7; D: TRBD1; CDR3: CAISESHRDSTYEQYF; DNA: TGTGCCATCAGTGAGTCGCACCGGGACAGCACCTACGAGCAGTACTTC
V: TRBV9; size: few; J: TRBJ1-1; D: TRBD1; CDR3: CASSVTSGGDTEAFF; DNA: TGTGCCAGCAGCGTAACCTCAGGGGGCGATACTGAAGCTTTCTTT
V: TRBV30; size: -; J: TRBJ1-5; D: TRBD1; CDR3: CAWMGQAVEPQHF; DNA: TGTGCCTGGATGGGACAGGCGGTGGAGCCCCAGCATTTT
V: TRBV9; size: -; J: TRBJ2-2; D: -; CDR3: CASSVGTNTGELFF; DNA: TGTGCCAGCAGCGTAGGGACAAACACCGGGGAGCTGTTTTTT
V: TRBV27; size: -; J: TRBJ1-1; D: -; CDR3: CASSNYAEAFF; DNA: TGTGCCAGCTCGAACTATGCTGAAGCTTTCTTT
V: TRBV6-6; size: -; J: TRBJ2-2; D: TRBD2; CDR3: CASSRTLTSGGTANTGELFF; DNA: TGTGCCAGCAGTCGGACGCTAACTAGCGGGGGAACCGCGAACACCGGGGAGCTGTTTTTT
V: TRBV18; size: -; J: TRBJ1-1; D: -; CDR3: CASSTNTSPGAFF; DNA: TGTGCCAGCTCGACGAACACTTCCCCGGGAGCTTTCTTT
V: TRBV5-4; size: -; J: TRBJ1-2; D: -; CDR3: CASSLVGANYGYTF; DNA: TGTGCCAGCAGCTTGGTAGGGGCTAACTATGGCTACACCTTC
V: TRBV6-5; size: -; J: TRBJ1-5; D: TRBD1; CDR3: CASSPRQGADQPQHF; DNA: TGTGCCAGCAGTCCACGACAGGGGGCGGATCAGCCCCAGCATTTT
V: TRBV6-5; size: -; J: TRBJ1-6; D: -; CDR3: CASSYGANGNSPLHF; DNA: TGTGCCAGCAGTTACGGGGCCAACGGAAATTCACCCCTCCACTTT
V: TRBV14; size: few; J: TRBJ1-2; D: -; CDR3: CASRDDSYGYTF; DNA: TGTGCCAGCAGGGATGACAGTTATGGCTACACCTTC
V: TRBV18; size: -; J: TRBJ1-1; D: TRBD1; CDR3: CASSPENRGPEAFF; DNA: TGTGCCAGCTCACCAGAGAACAGGGGACCTGAAGCTTTCTTT
V: TRBV10-3; size: -; J: TRBJ1-1; D: -; CDR3: CAISEARGNTEAFF; DNA: TGTGCCATCAGTGAGGCCCGGGGGAACACTGAAGCTTTCTTT
V: TRBV7-3; size: -; J: TRBJ2-7; D: -; CDR3: CASSLKGGDEQYF; DNA: TGTGCCAGCAGCTTAAAAGGAGGGGACGAGCAGTACTTC
V: TRBV29-1; size: -; J: TRBJ1-1; D: TRBD1; CDR3: CSAQQGSENTEAFF; DNA: TGCAGCGCCCAACAGGGGTCTGAGAACACTGAAGCTTTCTTT
V: TRBV3-1/TRBV3-2; size: -; J: TRBJ2-1; D: TRBD2; CDR3: CASSHQQAGGPYNEQFF; DNA: TGTGCCAGCAGTCATCAACAAGCGGGGGGGCCCTACAATGAGCAGTTCTTC
V: TRBV9; size: -; J: TRBJ2-1; D: TRBD2; CDR3: CASSVGDYLNEQFF; DNA: TGTGCCAGCAGCGTAGGGGACTACCTTAATGAGCAGTTCTTC
V: TRBV6-5; size: -; J: TRBJ2-5; D: -; CDR3: CASSYFLPGGETQYF; DNA: TGTGCCAGCAGTTACTTCCTACCTGGCGGGGAGACCCAGTACTTC
V: TRBV20-1; size: -; J: TRBJ2-3; D: TRBD2; CDR3: CSASLAGVTDTQYF; DNA: TGCAGTGCTAGTCTAGCGGGGGTCACAGATACGCAGTATTTT
V: TRBV7-9; size: -; J: TRBJ1-3; D: -; CDR3: CASSLDVAYSGNTIYF; DNA: TGTGCCAGCAGCTTAGACGTCGCGTACTCTGGAAACACCATATATTTT